This T cell receptor beta chain was sequenced during a study of T cell changes during pregnancy in multiple sclerosis. Trimming removed 1 base from V and 4 bases from J; junction bases left unmatched: 6. The CDR3 runs to 15 residues. Germline V gene sequence: CDR1 LGHNA, CDR2 YNFKEQ. Profiling relied on immunoSEQ multiplex PCR, and the TCRdb table lists in-frame clones only, not all of them. The data hold around 25,000 clones, with roughly 90% observed a single time. The material sequenced was CD8+ T cells from peripheral blood mononuclear cells, taken in the first trimester of pregnancy. The V and J genes are TRBV4-2 and TRBJ1-2; 7 nucleotides match TRBD1. This sequence was found in a female donor in good health, enrolled as a control in a pregnancy study. The CDR3 region is CASSQGTGEPYGYTF. In DNA form, the CDR3 reads TGTGCCAGCAGCCAAGGGACAGGCGAACCCTATGGCTACACCTTC.